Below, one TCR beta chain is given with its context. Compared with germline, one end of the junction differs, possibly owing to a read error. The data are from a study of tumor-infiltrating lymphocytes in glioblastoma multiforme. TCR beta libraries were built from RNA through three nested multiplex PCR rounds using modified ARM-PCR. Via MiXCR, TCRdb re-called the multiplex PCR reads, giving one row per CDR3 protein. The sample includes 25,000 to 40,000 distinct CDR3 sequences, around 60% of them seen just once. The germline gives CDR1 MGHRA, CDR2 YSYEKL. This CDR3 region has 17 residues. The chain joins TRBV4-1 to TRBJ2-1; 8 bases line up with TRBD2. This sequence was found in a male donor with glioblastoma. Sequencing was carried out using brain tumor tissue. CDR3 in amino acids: CASSHLPGGSSYNEQFF. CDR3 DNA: TGTGCCAGCAGCCATCTCCCGGGGGGGAGCTCCTACAATGAGCAGTTCTTC.